This passage covers 5 T cell receptor beta chains from one sample sequenced in a study of shared clonotypes between healthy human individuals. CD45RO-negative cells were positively selected for CCR7, leaving out terminally differentiated effector memory CD45RA+ cells. Generated by immunoSEQ multiplex PCR, the TCRdb table keeps only in-frame clones and is missing some. The sample has roughly 2,000,000 clones; around 93% are singletons. Sequenced input: naive CD8+ T cells from PBMCs. These receptors were obtained from a man between 18 and 29 years old in good health. Some clones in this sample may be carry-over from other donors' samples.

This chain links TRBV6-5 with TRBJ2-1, with 8 bases aligning to TRBD2. Germline V gene sequence: CDR1 MNHEY, CDR2 SVGAGI. The V and J ends lost 0 bases and 4 bases, in that order; junction bases with no gene match: 5. The CDR3 contains 16 residues. CDR3 coding DNA: TGTGCCAGCAGTTACTCTGGAGTAGCGGGGTACAATGAGCAGTTCTTC. It is translated as CASSYSGVAGYNEQFF.

V is TRBV4-3 and J is TRBJ2-2; 7 bases line up with TRBD2. V dropped 0 bases and J dropped 5; count of bases not matched to a gene: 6. In germline, CDR1 is LGHNA, CDR2 YSLEER. This CDR3 has 16 amino acids. CDR3 sequence (DNA): TGCGCCAGCAGCCAAGATTGGTCGGGAGGTACCGGGGAGCTGTTTTTT. This gives the protein CASSQDWSGGTGELFF.

The chain combines TRBV28 with TRBJ1-1, with D possibly matching TRBD1 (6 bases). Deletions cut 2 bases from V and 7 bases from J, with 23 bases between. The CDR3 consists of 17 residues. Germline CDR1 reads MDHEN; CDR2 reads SYDVKM. In nucleotides, the CDR3 is TGTGCCAGCAGTTTACACTATGCAGCGGGGGGCGGAGTTGAAGCTTTCTTT. It encodes CASSLHYAAGGGVEAFF.

This chain joins TRBV28 and TRBJ2-5; tentative D call: TRBD2 (6 bases). Germline V gene data show CDR1 as MDHEN and CDR2 as SYDVKM. V was shortened by 5 bases and J by 4 bases, with 14 bases between the two germline ends. The CDR3 totals 14 residues. CDR3 sequence: CASSPPGLSETQYF. CDR3 in DNA: TGTGCCAGCAGTCCCCCGGGACTTTCAGAGACCCAGTACTTC.

V usage is TRBV7-9 and J usage is TRBJ2-7; the D is unclear. V shed 5 bases and J shed 3 bases, with 17 bases lying between them. The CDR3 extends over 15 amino acids. The germline CDR1 and CDR2 sequences are SEHNR and FQNEAQ (reference sequence). This chain's CDR3 is CASSQSIATHYEQYF. CDR3 nucleotides: TGTGCCAGCAGCCAATCGATCGCGACCCACTACGAGCAGTACTTC.